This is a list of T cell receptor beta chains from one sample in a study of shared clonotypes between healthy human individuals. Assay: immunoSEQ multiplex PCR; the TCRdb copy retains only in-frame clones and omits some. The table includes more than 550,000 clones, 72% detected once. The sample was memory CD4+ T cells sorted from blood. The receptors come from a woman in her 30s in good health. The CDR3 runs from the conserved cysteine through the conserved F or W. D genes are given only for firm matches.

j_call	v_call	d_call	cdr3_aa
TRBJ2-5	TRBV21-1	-	CASSKTSGSDPETQYF
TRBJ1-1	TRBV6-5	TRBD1	CASRQDRVNTEAFF
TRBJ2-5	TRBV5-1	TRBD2	CASSPETGGETQYF
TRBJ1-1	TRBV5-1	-	CASSLVQGEAFF
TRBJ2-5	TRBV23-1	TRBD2	CATLVWEELAGSETQYF
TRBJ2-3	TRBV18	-	CASSRPGRTDTQYF
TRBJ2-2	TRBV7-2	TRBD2	CASSPGTRYTGELFF
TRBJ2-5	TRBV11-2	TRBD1	CASRPTGGGKTQYF
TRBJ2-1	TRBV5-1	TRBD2	CASKVAGGYNEQFF
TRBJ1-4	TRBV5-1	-	CASSPDGSNEKLFF
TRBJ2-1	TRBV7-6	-	CASSPTITYNEQFF
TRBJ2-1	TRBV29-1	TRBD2	CSVEELAAYNEQFF
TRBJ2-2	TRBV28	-	CASAGYTGELFF
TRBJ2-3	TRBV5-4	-	CASSSPGDNTDTQYF
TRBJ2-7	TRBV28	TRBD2	CASSPWASGSREQYF
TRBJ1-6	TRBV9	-	CASRKSYNSPLHF
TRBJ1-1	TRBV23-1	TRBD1	CASSQKQGGFTEAFF
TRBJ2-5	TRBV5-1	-	CASSFSPTGGETQYF
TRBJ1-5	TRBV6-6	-	CASSYSGASNQPQHF
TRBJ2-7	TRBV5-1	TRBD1	CASSPLPTQQGHEQYF
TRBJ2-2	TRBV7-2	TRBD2	CASSGGTSGNTGELFF
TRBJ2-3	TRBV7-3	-	CASSFTGDRADTQYF
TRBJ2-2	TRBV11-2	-	CASSLRPEGLGELFF
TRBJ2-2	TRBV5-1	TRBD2	CATAGTSYSGELFF
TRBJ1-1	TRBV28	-	CASSSFGMNTEAFF
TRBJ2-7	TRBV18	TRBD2	CASSPSPSGYREQYF
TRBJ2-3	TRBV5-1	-	CASSLDTDTQYF
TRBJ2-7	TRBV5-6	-	CASSLEDEQYF
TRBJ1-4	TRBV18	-	CASSPSQVVREKLFF
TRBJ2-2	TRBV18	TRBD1	CASSRTGQGLWSLTGELFF
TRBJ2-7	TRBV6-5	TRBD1	CASSHPDRDDEQYF
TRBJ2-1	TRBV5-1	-	CASSFDSSSYNEQFF
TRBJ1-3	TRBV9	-	CASSPRRGSGNTIYF
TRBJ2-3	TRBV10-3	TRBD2	CAISGGLAGGGTDTQYF
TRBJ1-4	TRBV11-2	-	CASTGSAEKLFF
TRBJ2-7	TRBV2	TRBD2	CASHAGAVYEQYF
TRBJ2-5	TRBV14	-	CASSQDGGASQETQYF
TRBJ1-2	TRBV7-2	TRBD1	CASSLRGRQGADYGYTF
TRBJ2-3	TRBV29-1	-	CSHSGTLPTDTQYF
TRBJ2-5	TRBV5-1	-	CASSGWDGKETQYF
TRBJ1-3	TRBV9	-	CASSVERRGSSGNTIYF
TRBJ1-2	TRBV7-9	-	CASSLATSGYGYTF
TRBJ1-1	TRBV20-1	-	CSGHQNTEAFF
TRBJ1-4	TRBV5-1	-	CASSLVGQNEKLFF
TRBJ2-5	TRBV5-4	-	CASSFGIQETQYF
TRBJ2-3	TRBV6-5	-	CASSGVGTDTQYF
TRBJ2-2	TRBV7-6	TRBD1	CASSPARRTGGLGELFF
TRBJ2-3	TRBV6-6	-	CASGGDLDTQYF
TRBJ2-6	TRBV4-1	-	CASSHPGAASSGANVLTF
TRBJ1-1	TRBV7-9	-	CASSLGEGGTEAFF
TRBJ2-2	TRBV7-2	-	CASSPPWGAGELFF